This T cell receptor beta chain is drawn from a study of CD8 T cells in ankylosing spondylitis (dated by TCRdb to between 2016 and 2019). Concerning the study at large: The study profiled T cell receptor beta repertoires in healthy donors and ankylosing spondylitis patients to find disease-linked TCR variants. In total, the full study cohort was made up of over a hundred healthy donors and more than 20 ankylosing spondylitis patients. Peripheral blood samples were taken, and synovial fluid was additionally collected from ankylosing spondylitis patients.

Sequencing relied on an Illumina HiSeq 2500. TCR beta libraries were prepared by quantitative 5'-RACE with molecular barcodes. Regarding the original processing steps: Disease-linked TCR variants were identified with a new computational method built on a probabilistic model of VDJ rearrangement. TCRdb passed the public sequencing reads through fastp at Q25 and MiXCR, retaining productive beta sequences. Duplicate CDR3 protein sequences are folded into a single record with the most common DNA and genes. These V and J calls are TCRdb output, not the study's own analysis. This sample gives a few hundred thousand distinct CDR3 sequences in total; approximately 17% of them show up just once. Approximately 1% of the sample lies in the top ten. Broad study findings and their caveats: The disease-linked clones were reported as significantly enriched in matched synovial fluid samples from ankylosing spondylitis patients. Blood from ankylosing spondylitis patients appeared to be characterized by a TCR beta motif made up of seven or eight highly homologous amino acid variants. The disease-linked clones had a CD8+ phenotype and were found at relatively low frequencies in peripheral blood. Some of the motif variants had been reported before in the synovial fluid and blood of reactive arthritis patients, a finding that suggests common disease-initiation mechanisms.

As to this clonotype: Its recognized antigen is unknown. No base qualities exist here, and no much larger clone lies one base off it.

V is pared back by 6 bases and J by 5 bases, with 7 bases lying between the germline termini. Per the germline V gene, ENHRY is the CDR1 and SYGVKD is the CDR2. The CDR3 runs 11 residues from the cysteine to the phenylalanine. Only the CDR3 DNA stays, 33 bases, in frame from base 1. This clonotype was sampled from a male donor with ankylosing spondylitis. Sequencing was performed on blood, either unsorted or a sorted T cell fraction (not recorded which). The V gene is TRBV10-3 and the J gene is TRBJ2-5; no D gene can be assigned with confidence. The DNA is TGTGCCATCAGCCCCAAGGAGACCCAGTACTTC. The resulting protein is CAISPKETQYF.